Detailed here is one TCR beta chain. The sample is drawn from a study of T-cell memory formation after mild COVID-19. Study at large: TCR clusters were mostly confined to one donor each.

A single record per CDR3 protein comes from TCRdb applying MiXCR to the 5' RACE reads. The data contain about 430,000 distinct CDR3 sequences, approximately 18% of them singletons. The receptor was isolated from a man between 18 and 35 years old who had mild COVID-19 (a few samples of this study predate the infection). Cell type and time point are not known. Sample: PBMCs or a T cell subset sorted from them (not recorded which).

The CDR3 loop is CASVGGRTLASTDTQYF. In nucleotides, the CDR3 is TGTGCCAGCGTTGGAGGGAGGACCCTAGCTAGCACAGATACGCAGTATTTT. The J gene is TRBJ2-3, the V gene TRBV6-1, with D possibly matching TRBD2 (6 bases). V gave up 8 bases and J gave up 0 bases, with 21 bases separating them. Germline loops: CDR1 MNHNS, CDR2 SASEGT. This CDR3 contains 17 residues.